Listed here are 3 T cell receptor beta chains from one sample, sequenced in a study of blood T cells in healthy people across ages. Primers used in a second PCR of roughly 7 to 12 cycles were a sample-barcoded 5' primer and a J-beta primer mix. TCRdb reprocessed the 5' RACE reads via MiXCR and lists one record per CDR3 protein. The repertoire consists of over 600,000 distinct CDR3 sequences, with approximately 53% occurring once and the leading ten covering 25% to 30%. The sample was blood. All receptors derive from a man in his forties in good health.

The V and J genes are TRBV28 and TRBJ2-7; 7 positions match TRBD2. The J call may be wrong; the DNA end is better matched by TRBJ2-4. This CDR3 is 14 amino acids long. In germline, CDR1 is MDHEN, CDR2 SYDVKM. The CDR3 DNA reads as TGTGCCAGCAGTTCCCTTCTAGCGGCTACCATTCAGTACTTC. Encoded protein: CASSSLLAATIQYF.

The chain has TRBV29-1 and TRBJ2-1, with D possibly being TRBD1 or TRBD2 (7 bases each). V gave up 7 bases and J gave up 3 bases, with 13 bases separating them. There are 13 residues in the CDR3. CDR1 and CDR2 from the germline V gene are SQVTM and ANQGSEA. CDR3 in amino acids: CSGGGQNYNEQFF. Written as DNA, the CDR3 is TGCAGCGGCGGGGGACAGAACTACAATGAGCAGTTCTTC.

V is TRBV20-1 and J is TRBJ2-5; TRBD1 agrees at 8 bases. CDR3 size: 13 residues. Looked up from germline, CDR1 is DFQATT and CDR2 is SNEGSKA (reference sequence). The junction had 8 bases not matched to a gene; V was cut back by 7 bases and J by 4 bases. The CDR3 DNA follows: TGCAGTGGAGGACAGGGAGGTCGAGAGACCCAGTACTTC. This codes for CSGGQGGRETQYF.